The sequence of this TCR beta chain was determined in a study of blood T cell repertoires in COVID-19. The wider study: Researchers got acute and convalescent COVID-19 samples from the United States, Italy and Spain.

Germline V gene data show CDR1 as MNHNY and CDR2 as SVGAGI (reference sequence). The CDR3 loop spans 16 amino acids. Trimming took 6 bases from V and 0 from J; bases not matched to a gene: 8. Participants spanned ages about 18 to 90 years and resided in about 24 US areas. Among Cohort 3 donors, those recovered had two negative PCRs, clearance, or symptom resolution. The protocol was immunoSEQ multiplex PCR, while the TCRdb copy is restricted to in-frame clones and leaves out a portion. The sample lists some 270,000 clones, approximately 85% seen once, with approximately 4% in the top ten. The J gene is TRBJ1-2, the V gene TRBV6-6, with TRBD1 matching 9 bases. The sample comprised PBMCs or T cells enriched from blood (not recorded which). This TCR was sampled from a woman in her 30s who had recovered from COVID-19. Here the CDR3 DNA reads TGTGCCAGCAGAACGGACAGGGGCCTAGCTAACTATGGCTACACCTTC. It codes for CASRTDRGLANYGYTF.